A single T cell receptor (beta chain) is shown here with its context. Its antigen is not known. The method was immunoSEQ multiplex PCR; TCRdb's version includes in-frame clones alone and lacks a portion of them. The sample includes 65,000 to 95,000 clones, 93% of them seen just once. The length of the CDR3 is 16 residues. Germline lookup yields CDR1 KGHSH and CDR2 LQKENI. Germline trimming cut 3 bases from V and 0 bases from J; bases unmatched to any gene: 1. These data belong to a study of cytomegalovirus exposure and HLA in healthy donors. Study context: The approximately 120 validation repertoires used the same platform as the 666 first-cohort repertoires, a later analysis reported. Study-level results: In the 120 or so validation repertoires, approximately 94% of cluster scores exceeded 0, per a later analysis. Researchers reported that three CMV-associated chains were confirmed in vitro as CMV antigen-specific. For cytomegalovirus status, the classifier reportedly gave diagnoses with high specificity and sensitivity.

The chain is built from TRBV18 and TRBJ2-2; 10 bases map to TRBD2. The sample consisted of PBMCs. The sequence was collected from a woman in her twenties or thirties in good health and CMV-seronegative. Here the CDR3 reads CASSPLAGANTGELFF. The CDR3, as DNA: TGTGCCAGCTCACCTCTAGCGGGGGCGAACACCGGGGAGCTGTTTTTT.